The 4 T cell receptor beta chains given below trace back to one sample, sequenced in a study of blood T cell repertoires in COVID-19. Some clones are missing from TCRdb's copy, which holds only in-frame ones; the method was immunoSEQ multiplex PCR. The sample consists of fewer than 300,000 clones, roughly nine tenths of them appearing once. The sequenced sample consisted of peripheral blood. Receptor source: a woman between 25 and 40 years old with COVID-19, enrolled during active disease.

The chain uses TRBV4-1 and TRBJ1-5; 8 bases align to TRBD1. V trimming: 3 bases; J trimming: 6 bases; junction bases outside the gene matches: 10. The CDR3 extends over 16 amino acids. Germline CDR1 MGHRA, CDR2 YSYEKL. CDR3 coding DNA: TGCGCCAGCAGCCAGGGGCCAGGGGGCCCGGGTCAGCCCCAGCATTTT. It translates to CASSQGPGGPGQPQHF.

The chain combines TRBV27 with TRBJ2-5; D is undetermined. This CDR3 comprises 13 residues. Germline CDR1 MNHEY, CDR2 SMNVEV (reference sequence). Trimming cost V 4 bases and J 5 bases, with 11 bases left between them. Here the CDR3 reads CASSSHREETQYF. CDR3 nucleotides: TGTGCCAGCAGTTCCCACCGCGAGGAGACCCAGTACTTC.

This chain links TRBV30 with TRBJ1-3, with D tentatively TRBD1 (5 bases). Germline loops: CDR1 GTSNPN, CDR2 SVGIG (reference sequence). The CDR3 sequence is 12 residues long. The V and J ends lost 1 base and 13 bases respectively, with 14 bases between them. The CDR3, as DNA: TGTGCCTGGAGTGGGTCAGGGTCATCTATATATTTT. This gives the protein CAWSGSGSSIYF.

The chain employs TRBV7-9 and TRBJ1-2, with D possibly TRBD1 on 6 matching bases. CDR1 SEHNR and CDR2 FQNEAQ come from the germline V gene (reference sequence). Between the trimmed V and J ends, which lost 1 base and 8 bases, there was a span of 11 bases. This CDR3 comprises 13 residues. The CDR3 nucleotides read TGTGCCAGCAGCTTAGTGGGGGCACAAGGCTACACCTTC. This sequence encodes CASSLVGAQGYTF. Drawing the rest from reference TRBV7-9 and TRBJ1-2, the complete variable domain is DTGVSQNPRHKITKRGQNVTFRCDPISEHNRLYWYRQTLGQGPEFLTYFQNEAQLEKSRLLSDRFSAERPKGSFSTLEIQRTEQGDSAMYLCASSLVGAQGYTFGSGTRLTVV.